Listed below are T cell receptor beta chains from one sample, sequenced in a study of shared clonotypes between healthy human individuals. The method was immunoSEQ multiplex PCR; TCRdb's version includes in-frame clones alone and lacks a portion of them. The repertoire holds 2 million to 2.5 million clones, with more than 90% as singletons. What was sequenced was naive CD4+ T cells sorted from blood. Receptors originate from a man aged 18 to 30 in good health. CDR3s include the opening cysteine and the closing phenylalanine or tryptophan. A D gene is named only where the DNA matches it firmly.

d_call: -; j_call: TRBJ1-4; v_call: TRBV15; cdr3_nt: TGTGCCACCAGCAGCCACAGTGCAACTAATGAAAAACTGTTTTTT; cdr3_aa: CATSSHSATNEKLFF
d_call: -; j_call: TRBJ1-2; v_call: TRBV6-1; cdr3_nt: TGTGCCAGCAGGGAGTTAGCGGGGGTGCTCTATGGCTACACCTTC; cdr3_aa: CASRELAGVLYGYTF
d_call: -; j_call: TRBJ2-5; v_call: TRBV18; cdr3_nt: TGTGCCAGCTCAGAGGCGGAGACCCAGTACTTC; cdr3_aa: CASSEAETQYF
d_call: -; j_call: TRBJ1-2; v_call: TRBV28; cdr3_nt: TGTGCCAGCAGCCCAGGGAGAGGGAAAGGCTACACCTTC; cdr3_aa: CASSPGRGKGYTF
d_call: -; j_call: TRBJ1-1; v_call: TRBV30; cdr3_nt: TGTGCCTGGACCGGGGGGGATTCCTCAGCTGAAGCTTTCTTT; cdr3_aa: CAWTGGDSSAEAFF
d_call: -; j_call: TRBJ2-7; v_call: TRBV30; cdr3_nt: TGTGCCTGGAGTGTAAGACGGACCTCCGACGAGCAGTACTTC; cdr3_aa: CAWSVRRTSDEQYF
d_call: TRBD1; j_call: TRBJ2-7; v_call: TRBV5-1; cdr3_nt: TGCGCCAGCAGCCGAACGACAGGGGGCCCCTACGAGCAGTACTTC; cdr3_aa: CASSRTTGGPYEQYF
d_call: -; j_call: TRBJ2-5; v_call: TRBV7-9; cdr3_nt: TGTGCCAGCAGCTTGCAACAAGAGACCCAGTACTTC; cdr3_aa: CASSLQQETQYF
d_call: -; j_call: TRBJ2-3; v_call: TRBV6-6; cdr3_nt: TGTGCCAGCAGTTACTCGCGGGGAATGACAGATACGCAGTATTTT; cdr3_aa: CASSYSRGMTDTQYF
d_call: -; j_call: TRBJ2-7; v_call: TRBV10-3; cdr3_nt: TGTGCCATCAGTGACGGGGGAGGAACCTACGAGCAGTACTTC; cdr3_aa: CAISDGGGTYEQYF
d_call: TRBD2; j_call: TRBJ2-5; v_call: TRBV5-1; cdr3_nt: TGCGCCAGCAGCCTCATGACTAGCGACAGAAAAGAGACCCAGTACTTC; cdr3_aa: CASSLMTSDRKETQYF
d_call: -; j_call: TRBJ2-1; v_call: TRBV5-1; cdr3_nt: TGCGCCAGCAGCTTGGCTCGGGGAGGTGAGCAGTTCTTC; cdr3_aa: CASSLARGGEQFF
d_call: -; j_call: TRBJ2-5; v_call: TRBV18; cdr3_nt: TGTGCCAGCTCAGGGGGAGTGGGCACGACCCAGTACTTC; cdr3_aa: CASSGGVGTTQYF
d_call: -; j_call: TRBJ2-7; v_call: TRBV14; cdr3_nt: TGTGCCAGCAGCCAACGTCCGGGCAATTACGAGCAGTACTTC; cdr3_aa: CASSQRPGNYEQYF
d_call: -; j_call: TRBJ2-3; v_call: TRBV5-6; cdr3_nt: TGTGCCAGCAGCTTGGGTTGGCAGGGCCTCAGTATGGGTACAGATACGCAGTATTTT; cdr3_aa: CASSLGWQGLSMGTDTQYF
d_call: TRBD1; j_call: TRBJ2-2; v_call: TRBV5-1; cdr3_nt: TGCGCCAGCAGCTGGGGACAGGGAGGCACCGGGGAGCTGTTTTTT; cdr3_aa: CASSWGQGGTGELFF
d_call: TRBD2; j_call: TRBJ2-3; v_call: TRBV5-4; cdr3_nt: TGTGCCAGCACCTTGCCGGGGGGACGCACAGATACGCAGTATTTT; cdr3_aa: CASTLPGGRTDTQYF
d_call: -; j_call: TRBJ2-3; v_call: TRBV27; cdr3_nt: TGTGCCAGCAGTCTAAGAGGCACAGATACGCAGTATTTT; cdr3_aa: CASSLRGTDTQYF